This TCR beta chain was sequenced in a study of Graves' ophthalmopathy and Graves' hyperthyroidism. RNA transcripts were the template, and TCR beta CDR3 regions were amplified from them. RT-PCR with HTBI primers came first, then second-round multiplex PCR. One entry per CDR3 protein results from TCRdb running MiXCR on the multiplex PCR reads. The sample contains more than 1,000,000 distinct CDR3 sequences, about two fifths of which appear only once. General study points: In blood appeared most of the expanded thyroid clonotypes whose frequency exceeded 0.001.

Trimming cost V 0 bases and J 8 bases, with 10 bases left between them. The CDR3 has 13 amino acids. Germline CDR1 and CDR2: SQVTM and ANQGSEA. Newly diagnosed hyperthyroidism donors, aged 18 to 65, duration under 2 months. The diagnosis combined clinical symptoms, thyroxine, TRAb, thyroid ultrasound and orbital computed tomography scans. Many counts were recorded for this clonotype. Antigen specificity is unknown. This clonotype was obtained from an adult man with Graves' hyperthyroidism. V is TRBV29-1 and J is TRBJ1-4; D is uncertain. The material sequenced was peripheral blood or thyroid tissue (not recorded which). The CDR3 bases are TGCAGCGTTGAAGAGGGAGCGGACGAAAAACTGTTTTTT. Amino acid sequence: CSVEEGADEKLFF.